The 2 T cell receptor beta chains listed next were all sequenced from one sample in a study of blood T cells in healthy people across ages. Together with a sample-barcoded 5' primer, a J-beta primer mix was included in a second PCR lasting about 7 to 11 cycles. TCRdb passed the 5' RACE reads through MiXCR, listing each CDR3 protein once. The sample consists of about 580,000 distinct CDR3 sequences, 47% of them appearing once. The specimen was blood. The origin of the receptors is an older man in good health.

V usage is TRBV25-1 and J usage is TRBJ2-1, with D possibly being TRBD1 or TRBD2 (5 bases each). V lost 3 bases, J lost 5 bases, and 11 bases lay in between. The germline CDR1 and CDR2 sequences are MGHDK and SYGVNS. The CDR3 has 14 amino acids. The CDR3 DNA follows: TGTGCCAGCAGTGACCCCGGGGACCACAATGAGCAGTTCTTC. Protein: CASSDPGDHNEQFF.

This clonotype was picked up a small number of times. The junction departs from the called germline gene at one end, perhaps through a read error. This chain connects TRBV29-1 to TRBJ2-3, with 9 positions matching TRBD2. The CDR3 totals 13 residues. The germline V gene has CDR1 SQVTM and CDR2 ANQGSEA. The DNA for the CDR3 is TGCGGCGTTGATAGCGGGGGTACAGATACGCAGTATTTT. Its translation: CGVDSGGTDTQYF.